Listed below are T cell receptor beta chains from one sample, sequenced in a study of T cell responses to AZD1222 COVID-19 vaccine. Some clones are missing from TCRdb's copy, which holds only in-frame ones; the method was immunoSEQ multiplex PCR. In the table there are tens of thousands of clones, 75% to 85% of which are singletons. The sample here was peripheral blood, taken on day 0 of AZD1222 vaccination. Every receptor here comes from an adult in good health. The CDR3 runs from the conserved cysteine through the conserved F or W. The D gene is left open where the match is weak. Expanded clones get a size class; other rows say once, few or many, or leave the size out.

size | J | D | V | DNA | CDR3
once | TRBJ1-2 | . | TRBV5-1 | TGCGCCAGCAGCTTTACCGGGACAAAAGAGGCTAACTATGGCTACACCTTC | CASSFTGTKEANYGYTF
. | TRBJ2-7 | . | TRBV6-5 | TGTGCCAGCAGGTCCTGGGACCATCCCAGCTACGAGCAGTACTTC | CASRSWDHPSYEQYF
few | TRBJ1-1 | . | TRBV12-3/TRBV12-4 | TGTGCCAGCAGTTTGATGAACACTGAAGCTTTCTTT | CASSLMNTEAFF
. | TRBJ2-3 | TRBD2 | TRBV6-5 | TGTGCCAGCCCCCTGCGGGGGGGTGGCACAGATACGCAGTATTTT | CASPLRGGGTDTQYF
. | TRBJ1-5 | . | TRBV18 | TGTGCCAGCTCACCCAGGGCAGGGGAAAATCAGCCCCAGCATTTT | CASSPRAGENQPQHF
few | TRBJ1-5 | . | TRBV7-2 | TGTGCCAGCCCGTTTCGGAGGGGGAATCAGCCCCAGCATTTT | CASPFRRGNQPQHF
. | TRBJ2-4 | TRBD2 | TRBV29-1 | TGCAGCGTTGAAGGGCTAGCGGGAGGGCCAAGAAACATTCAGTACTTC | CSVEGLAGGPRNIQYF
few | TRBJ1-2 | TRBD1 | TRBV4-1 | TGCGCCAGCAGCCACTCGGATTACAGGGGCCCTACTAACTATGGCTACACCTTC | CASSHSDYRGPTNYGYTF
. | TRBJ1-5 | . | TRBV6-5 | TGTGCCAGCAGTTCAGGGGTTGGCAATCAGCCCCAGCATTTT | CASSSGVGNQPQHF
. | TRBJ1-6 | . | TRBV5-1 | TGCGCCAGCAAGGGGGACGATAATTCACCCCTCCACTTT | CASKGDDNSPLHF
. | TRBJ1-2 | . | TRBV2 | TGTGCCAGGGGACCGCCGGACTATGGCTACACCTTC | CARGPPDYGYTF
. | TRBJ2-5 | . | TRBV7-2 | TGTGCCAGCAGCCTAACCCTCAAAACCCAGTACTTC | CASSLTLKTQYF
many | TRBJ2-7 | . | TRBV9 | TGTGCCAGCAGTGCACAGGGAGCCTACGAGCAGTACTTC | CASSAQGAYEQYF
. | TRBJ2-5 | . | TRBV4-2 | TGTGCCAGCAGCCAGGGGGGGGCTCAAGAGACCCAGTACTTC | CASSQGGAQETQYF
few | TRBJ2-3 | . | TRBV11-2 | TGTGCCAGCAGCTCCCCGTTCCTGGCCCAGTATTTT | CASSSPFLAQYF
. | TRBJ2-5 | . | TRBV6-4 | TGTGCCAGCAGTGACGGACCTCAAGAGACCCAGTACTTC | CASSDGPQETQYF
. | TRBJ1-6 | . | TRBV7-9 | TGTGCCAGCAGCTCCACCAGAGAATCACCCCTCCACTTT | CASSSTRESPLHF
. | TRBJ2-1 | . | TRBV5-1 | TGCGCCAGCAGCACGACAGGAGGCAATGAGCAGTTCTTC | CASSTTGGNEQFF
. | TRBJ2-7 | . | TRBV5-4 | TGTGCCAGCAGCTTCTCACAGGGATCAAGGTACGAGCAGTACTTC | CASSFSQGSRYEQYF
. | TRBJ1-2 | . | TRBV28 | TGTGCCAGCATTGGGGAGGGGCGAATCTATGGCTACACCTTC | CASIGEGRIYGYTF
. | TRBJ2-5 | . | TRBV28 | TGTGCCAGCAGTTTAGCAGGGTTGGGAGAGACCCAGTACTTC | CASSLAGLGETQYF
few | TRBJ2-1 | . | TRBV5-4 | TGTGCCAGCAGCTTGACAGGGATAGGGATTACTGAGCAGTTCTTC | CASSLTGIGITEQFF
. | TRBJ2-7 | TRBD1 | TRBV28 | TGTGCCAGCTCATTTCCCCCCGGGACAGGAGGAGAGCAGTACTTC | CASSFPPGTGGEQYF
. | TRBJ2-3 | . | TRBV6-5 | TGTGCCAGCTCCCAGAGGGACTCTAGCACAGATACGCAGTATTTT | CASSQRDSSTDTQYF
few | TRBJ1-1 | . | TRBV15 | TGTGCCACCAGCAGCCTGGACAGAGGAAACACTGAAGCTTTCTTT | CATSSLDRGNTEAFF
once | TRBJ2-1 | . | TRBV10-3 | TGTGCCATCAGTGACGTGGAGCGGTACAATGAGCAGTTCTTC | CAISDVERYNEQFF
. | TRBJ2-1 | . | TRBV6-5 | TGTGCCAGCAGTTACTCGGGTAGGGTGGGTGAGCAGTTCTTC | CASSYSGRVGEQFF
. | TRBJ1-3 | TRBD1 | TRBV6-6 | TGTGCCAGCAGTCGCTTCGACAGGGGAGTTTCGGGAAACACCATATATTTT | CASSRFDRGVSGNTIYF
. | TRBJ2-7 | . | TRBV6-1 | TGTGCCAGCAGTGAAGGGACGGTGGGGGAGCAGTACTTC | CASSEGTVGEQYF
. | TRBJ2-5 | . | TRBV25-1 | TGTGCCAGCAGTGAATTTAAGGGGCAAGAGACCCAGTACTTC | CASSEFKGQETQYF
. | TRBJ2-1 | TRBD2 | TRBV18 | TGTGCCAGCTCACCACCGGCTCTAGCGGGGGGAAACAATGAGCAGTTCTTC | CASSPPALAGGNNEQFF
. | TRBJ2-5 | . | TRBV5-4 | TGTGCCAGCAGCTTGGTTGTGGGGCAAGAGACCCAGTACTTC | CASSLVVGQETQYF
. | TRBJ1-2 | . | TRBV7-9 | TGTGCCAGCAGCTTAGAACGGGGTCTTAACTATGGCTACACCTTC | CASSLERGLNYGYTF
. | TRBJ2-7 | . | TRBV5-1 | TGCGCCAGCAGCTTGGCTGGAGGGGAATACGAGCAGTACTTC | CASSLAGGEYEQYF
. | TRBJ1-1 | . | TRBV18 | TGTGCCAGCTCACCGGACCTAGGGGGAGCTTTCTTT | CASSPDLGGAFF
. | TRBJ1-1 | . | TRBV28 | TGTGCCAGCAGTACCGGAGGGACAACTGAGATCGAAGCTTTCTTT | CASSTGGTTEIEAFF
. | TRBJ2-1 | TRBD1 | TRBV7-8 | TGTGCCAGCAGCCGAGGACAGGGGACATACAATGAGCAGTTCTTC | CASSRGQGTYNEQFF
few | TRBJ2-2 | TRBD2 | TRBV5-4 | TGTGCCAGCAGCCGACTAGCGGGAGACTGGACCGGGGAGCTGTTTTTT | CASSRLAGDWTGELFF
. | TRBJ2-2 | . | TRBV14 | TGTGCCAGCAATAGACAAGGGAACCGGGAGCTGTTTTTT | CASNRQGNRELFF
. | TRBJ2-4 | . | TRBV12-2 | TGTGCAAGTCGCTTACCTATTGACCCGCGAGGAAACATTCAGTACTTC | CASRLPIDPRGNIQYF
. | TRBJ2-7 | . | TRBV11-2 | TGTGCCAGCAGCTTAGAAGGCAGAACCCAGTACTTC | CASSLEGRTQYF
. | TRBJ2-1 | TRBD2 | TRBV6-1 | TGTGCCAGCAGTGCCCCTGCCGCGACTAGCGGCTCCTACAATGAGCAGTTCTTC | CASSAPAATSGSYNEQFF
few | TRBJ2-3 | . | TRBV5-1 | TGCGCCAGCAGCTTGGCGAGGGGGGCTGGTCCAGATACGCAGTATTTT | CASSLARGAGPDTQYF
once | TRBJ1-1 | . | TRBV6-6 | TGTGCCAGCAGTTACCGGGCCGACACTGAAGCTTTCTTT | CASSYRADTEAFF
. | TRBJ2-1 | TRBD1 | TRBV24-1 | TGTGCCACCAGTGACCCGGGACAGGGACCCAATGAGCAGTTCTTC | CATSDPGQGPNEQFF
. | TRBJ1-2 | . | TRBV15 | TGTGCCACCAGCATCGGAGCTAACTATGGCTACACCTTC | CATSIGANYGYTF
few | TRBJ1-1 | TRBD1 | TRBV5-1 | TGCGCCAGCAGCTCGGGACAGGGGAACACTGAAGCTTTCTTT | CASSSGQGNTEAFF
few | TRBJ1-1 | . | TRBV20-1 | TGCAGTGCTAGAGATGACACTGAAGCTTTCTTT | CSARDDTEAFF
. | TRBJ2-4 | . | TRBV3-1/TRBV3-2 | TGTGCCAGCAGCCCGAGGGACCTAACCAAAAACATTCAGTACTTC | CASSPRDLTKNIQYF
. | TRBJ1-2 | . | TRBV6-5 | TGTGCCAGCGCATATGGGCAGGGACTCTATGGCTACACCTTC | CASAYGQGLYGYTF